These 27 T cell receptor beta chains share one sample of origin, sequenced in a study of blood T cell repertoires in COVID-19. Using immunoSEQ multiplex PCR, the repertoire was profiled, and TCRdb retains in-frame clones only, with some absent. Of 300,000 or so clones listed, approximately 89% are singletons. Material for sequencing was peripheral blood. Source of these receptors: a woman in her forties or fifties who had recovered from COVID-19.

The chain recombines TRBV29-1 with TRBJ2-3, with 10 bases matching TRBD1. From germline, CDR1 is SQVTM and CDR2 ANQGSEA. With V trimmed by 6 bases and J by 7 bases, 7 bases remained unmatched. The CDR3 has 13 residues. CDR3 loop: CSVRTGGMNTQYF. The CDR3 bases are TGCAGCGTAAGGACAGGGGGTATGAATACGCAGTATTTT.

This chain uses TRBV4-1 with TRBJ2-3; 8 nucleotides agree with TRBD2. The CDR3 extends over 16 amino acids. Germline lookup yields CDR1 MGHRA and CDR2 YSYEKL. V lost 1 base and J lost 7; bases outside the gene matches: 10. Here the CDR3 reads CASSQVGTSLGYTQYF. The CDR3 DNA sequence: TGCGCCAGCAGCCAAGTCGGGACTAGTTTAGGTTATACGCAGTATTTT.

The J gene is TRBJ2-7, the V gene TRBV5-1; the match to TRBD2 covers 10 bases. Germline loops: CDR1 SGHRS, CDR2 YFSETQ. This CDR3 has 21 residues. The ends lost 0 bases at V and 0 bases at J; junction bases unmatched: 18. The CDR3 reads CASSLAGWTGRTSGDSYEQYF. CDR3 nucleotide sequence: TGCGCCAGCAGCTTGGCCGGCTGGACAGGGAGAACTAGCGGGGACTCCTACGAGCAGTACTTC.

Written as DNA, the CDR3 is TGTGCCACACAGGGGTATGGCTACACCTTC. Translated: CATQGYGYTF. The chain uses TRBV6-5 and TRBJ1-2; the match to TRBD1 covers 7 bases. The CDR3 is 10 amino acids. V dropped 10 bases and J dropped 5; count of bases not matched to a gene: 1. CDR1 and CDR2 (germline): MNHEY, SVGAGI.

The chain links TRBV6-5 to TRBJ1-4, with 8 bases lining up with TRBD1. V shed 7 bases and J 4 bases; nucleotides not matched to a gene: 8. Germline V gene sequence: CDR1 MNHEY, CDR2 SVGAGI. There are 15 residues in the CDR3. CDR3 in DNA: TGTGCCAGCAATGTTCAGGGGGCCGATAATGAAAAACTGTTTTTT. Translated, it gives CASNVQGADNEKLFF.

V usage is TRBV28 and J usage is TRBJ1-1; the D is unclear. V lost 6 bases and J 11 bases, leaving 10 bases between the germline ends. The CDR3 spans 10 residues. Germline-derived CDR1 and CDR2 are MDHEN and SYDVKM. The CDR3 coding sequence is TGTGCCAGCAGGGAGGGTAGGGCTTTCTTT. It encodes CASREGRAFF.

Details on this clone: The same CDR3 is also encoded by other DNA sequences in this sample. This rearrangement joins TRBV7-2 to TRBJ1-3, with 7 bases aligning to TRBD1. Germline CDR1 reads SGHTA; CDR2 reads FQGNSA. The CDR3 is 14 residues long. Losses at the gene ends were 2 bases for V and 2 bases for J; bases not matched to a gene: 0. This CDR3 is CASSLQGAGNTIYF. Here the CDR3 DNA reads TGTGCCAGCAGCTTACAGGGGGCTGGAAACACCATATATTTT.

The chain uses TRBV28 and TRBJ1-6; tentative D call: TRBD1 (6 bases). Germline V gives CDR1 MDHEN, CDR2 SYDVKM. CDR3 length: 17 residues. Trimming stripped 5 bases from V and 9 bases from J, with 23 bases between. The CDR3 sequence is CASSLPPGGQRSSPLHF. Here the CDR3 DNA reads TGTGCCAGCAGTCTCCCCCCGGGGGGCCAAAGGAGTTCACCCCTCCACTTT.

The V and J genes are TRBV5-4 and TRBJ2-5, with 8 bases that match TRBD2. V lost 0 bases, J lost 3 bases, and 4 bases stayed unmatched. Germline loops: CDR1 SGHNT, CDR2 YYREEE (reference sequence). The CDR3 loop spans 15 amino acids. This chain's CDR3 is CASSLAGLAEETQYF. Here the CDR3 DNA reads TGTGCCAGCAGCTTGGCCGGACTAGCAGAAGAGACCCAGTACTTC.

The rearrangement joins TRBV3-1 (or the pseudogene TRBV3-2) to TRBJ2-7; TRBD2 agrees at 7 bases. The V gene end was trimmed by 1 base and the J gene end by 5 bases; junction bases not matched to a gene: 5. The CDR3 runs to 14 residues. Germline lookup yields CDR1 LGHDT and CDR2 YNNKEL (reference sequence). CDR3 nucleotides: TGTGCCAGCAGCCAAGTAGCGGGCGGACACGAGCAGTACTTC. Amino acids: CASSQVAGGHEQYF.

V gene TRBV5-1 combines with J gene TRBJ2-7; 10 bases match TRBD1. Germline CDR1 is SGHRS and CDR2 is YFSETQ. CDR3 length: 15 residues. V dropped 3 bases and J dropped 7; count of bases not matched to a gene: 10. CDR3 sequence reads: CASSYPGQGSREQYF. The CDR3 DNA is TGCGCCAGCAGCTACCCGGGACAGGGGAGTCGGGAGCAGTACTTC. The variable domain in full, completed from reference TRBV5-1 and TRBJ2-7, reads KAGVTQTPRYLIKTRGQQVTLSCSPISGHRSVSWYQQTPGQGLQFLFEYFSETQRNKGNFPGRFSGRQFSNSRSEMNVSTLELGDSALYLCASSYPGQGSREQYFGPGTRLTVT.

This rearrangement joins TRBV7-8 to TRBJ2-3, with 13 bases lining up with TRBD2. J gave up 6 bases and V 5 bases, and 8 bases lay outside the gene matches. The CDR3 is made up of 16 amino acids. Germline CDR1 is SGHVS and CDR2 is FQNEAQ. The CDR3 region is CASSPRTSGGPDTQYF. CDR3 nucleotides: TGTGCCAGCAGCCCCCGGACTAGCGGGGGTCCCGATACGCAGTATTTT.

This chain links TRBV15 with TRBJ2-1; 8 positions match TRBD2. J was trimmed by 8 bases and V by 0 bases; bases with no gene match: 12. This CDR3 region has 17 residues. Germline assignment: CDR1 LNHNV and CDR2 YYDKDF (reference sequence). Here the CDR3 reads CATSRDSPGGRGDEQFF. For the CDR3, the DNA is TGTGCCACCAGCAGAGATTCCCCGGGAGGGCGTGGGGATGAGCAGTTCTTC.

The V gene is TRBV5-1, the J gene TRBJ1-2; TRBD1 matches 7 bases. V trimming: 0 bases; J trimming: 8 bases; junction bases outside the gene matches: 4. The length of the CDR3 is 13 residues. Germline CDR1 reads SGHRS; CDR2 reads YFSETQ. This chain's CDR3 is CASSLDRGDGYTF. The CDR3, as DNA: TGCGCCAGCAGCTTGGACAGGGGAGACGGCTACACCTTC.

J is TRBJ1-4 and V is TRBV10-2; D remains unclear. The germline gives CDR1 WSHSY, CDR2 SAAADI. With 9 bases removed from V and 0 bases from J, the gap between germline ends came to 8 bases. The CDR3 extends over 13 amino acids. The CDR3 DNA reads TGCGCCAGTCGGAGCTCAACTAATGAAAAACTGTTTTTT. Amino acids: CASRSSTNEKLFF.

V and J are TRBV2 and TRBJ1-5; 8 positions agree with TRBD1. CDR3 size: 15 residues. V shed 4 bases, J shed 2 bases, and the junction held 4 bases outside the gene matches. In germline, CDR1 is SNHLY, CDR2 FYNNEI. CDR3 in amino acids: CASSGIQGGNQPQHF. Written as DNA, the CDR3 is TGTGCCAGCAGTGGGATACAGGGGGGCAATCAGCCCCAGCATTTT.

In this sample, this clone turned up once. This chain uses TRBV6-5 with TRBJ2-2; tentative D call: TRBD2 (6 bases). The CDR3 has 16 residues. Germline V gene lookup returns CDR1 MNHEY and CDR2 SVGAGI. Trimming took 2 bases from V and 6 from J, leaving 16 bases between them. The CDR3 spells CASSYVPGDLAGELFF. The DNA for the CDR3 is TGTGCCAGCAGTTACGTCCCGGGAGATTTGGCCGGGGAGCTGTTTTTT.

The chain is built from TRBV19 and TRBJ1-2; 7 bases line up with TRBD1. The CDR3 loop spans 13 amino acids. With V trimmed by 5 bases and J by 2 bases, 2 bases remained unmatched. The germline CDR1 and CDR2 sequences are LNHDA and SQIVND (reference sequence). The CDR3 sequence: CASSPRGNYGYTF. The CDR3 DNA reads as TGTGCCAGTAGTCCCAGGGGGAACTATGGCTACACCTTC.

The chain joins TRBV3-1 (or the pseudogene TRBV3-2) to TRBJ2-7; the D gene is possibly TRBD1 (6 bases). This CDR3 has 12 amino acids. V was cut by 2 bases and J by 4 bases, with 6 bases left in between. CDR1 LGHDT and CDR2 YNNKEL come from the germline V gene (reference sequence). As DNA, the CDR3 is TGTGCCAGCAGCCAAACAGGGTACGAGCAGTACTTC. Translated: CASSQTGYEQYF.

The chain recombines TRBV10-3 with TRBJ2-7; D possibly corresponds to TRBD1 (6 bases). There are 13 residues in the CDR3. The V end lost 6 bases, the J end lost 5 bases, and 14 bases lay between the germline ends. Germline V gene data show CDR1 as ENHRY and CDR2 as SYGVKD. The CDR3: CAIREDSFHEQYF. The CDR3, as DNA: TGTGCCATCAGGGAGGACAGTTTCCACGAGCAGTACTTC.

Written as DNA, the CDR3 is TGTGCCAGCAGCGAGGACAGGGGGACCTCTGGGGCCAACGTCCTGACTTTC. Protein product: CASSEDRGTSGANVLTF. The genes are TRBV5-4 and TRBJ2-6; 10 bases align to TRBD1. The junction had 4 bases not matched to a gene; V was cut back by 4 bases and J by 0 bases. Germline V gene lookup returns CDR1 SGHNT and CDR2 YYREEE (reference sequence). CDR3 length equals 17 residues.

This rearrangement joins TRBV30 to TRBJ2-1, with D possibly being TRBD2 (6 bases). The V end lost 0 bases, the J end lost 0 bases, and 12 bases lay between the germline ends. This CDR3 has 16 residues. Per the germline V gene, CDR1 is GTSNPN and CDR2 is SVGIG (reference sequence). The CDR3 loop is CAWSVWPSVSYNEQFF. The CDR3 bases are TGTGCCTGGAGTGTATGGCCTAGCGTCTCCTACAATGAGCAGTTCTTC.

This chain joins TRBV7-2 and TRBJ2-3; 13 bases agree with TRBD2. The CDR3 has 12 residues. Trimming cost V 5 bases and J 12 bases; bases outside gene matches: 2. The V gene's germline CDR1 is SGHTA and CDR2 FQGNSA. CDR3 bases: TGTGCCAGCAGCACTAGCGGGAGGGCCCAGTATTTT. Its translation: CASSTSGRAQYF.

The chain recombines TRBV7-9 with TRBJ1-1; TRBD1 matches 9 bases. The ends lost 5 bases at V and 4 bases at J; junction bases unmatched: 5. The CDR3 spans 14 residues. Looked up from germline, CDR1 is SEHNR and CDR2 is FQNEAQ (reference sequence). The CDR3 is CASSAVTGGTEAFF. CDR3 sequence (DNA): TGTGCCAGCAGCGCGGTGACAGGGGGCACTGAAGCTTTCTTT.

The chain is built from TRBV27 and TRBJ1-1, with a weak D call TRBD1 (6 bases). The CDR3 totals 16 residues. V was trimmed by 6 bases and J by 3 bases, leaving 20 bases between them. CDR1 and CDR2 (germline): MNHEY, SMNVEV (reference sequence). CDR3 residues: CASRNWGGGADTEAFF. CDR3 DNA: TGTGCCAGCAGAAATTGGGGGGGCGGGGCGGACACTGAAGCTTTCTTT.

The rearrangement uses TRBV10-3 and TRBJ2-2; 14 bases fit TRBD2. The germline gives CDR1 ENHRY, CDR2 SYGVKD. This CDR3 has 17 amino acids. Trimming took 6 bases from V and 4 from J; bases not matched to a gene: 7. CDR3 DNA: TGTGCCATCAGACCGACTAGCGGGGGGGCGAGCACCGGGGAGCTGTTTTTT. Its translation: CAIRPTSGGASTGELFF.

The gene calls are TRBV11-3 and TRBJ2-3; 8 bases agree with TRBD2. The junction had 6 bases not matched to a gene; V was cut back by 5 bases and J by 2 bases. The CDR3 loop spans 15 amino acids. Germline V gene sequence: CDR1 SGHNT, CDR2 YENEEA. The CDR3 sequence: CASSLRAGDTDTQYF. The CDR3 DNA reads as TGTGCCAGCAGCCTCCGAGCGGGAGACACAGATACGCAGTATTTT.